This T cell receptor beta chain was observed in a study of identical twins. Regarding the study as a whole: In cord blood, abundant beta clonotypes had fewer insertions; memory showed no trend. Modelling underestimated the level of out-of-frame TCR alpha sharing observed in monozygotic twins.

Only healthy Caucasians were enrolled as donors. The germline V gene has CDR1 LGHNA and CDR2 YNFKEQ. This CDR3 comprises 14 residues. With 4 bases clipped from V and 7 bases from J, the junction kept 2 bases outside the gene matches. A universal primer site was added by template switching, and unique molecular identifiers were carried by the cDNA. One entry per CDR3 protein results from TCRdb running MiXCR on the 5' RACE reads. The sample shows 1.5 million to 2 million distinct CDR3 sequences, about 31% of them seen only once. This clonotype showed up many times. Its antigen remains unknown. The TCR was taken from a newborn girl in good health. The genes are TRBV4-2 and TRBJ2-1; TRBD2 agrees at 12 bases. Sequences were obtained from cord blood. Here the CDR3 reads CASSRTSGNNEQFF. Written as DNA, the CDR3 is TGTGCCAGCAGCCGGACTAGCGGGAATAATGAGCAGTTCTTC.